This T cell receptor beta chain appears in the sequencing data of a study of post-analysis software for immune sequencing data. Study outcomes and limitations: Controls showed lower frequencies than patients for five TRBV segments, and TRBV5-6, TRBV5-1 and TRBV20-1 were among these.

The germline gives CDR1 SEHNR, CDR2 FQNEAQ (reference sequence). CDR3 length equals 12 residues. Between the trimmed V and J ends, which lost 5 bases and 3 bases, there was a span of 7 bases. cDNA libraries of TCR beta carried unique molecular identifiers. From the PCR reads, TCRdb called clonotypes with MiXCR, one entry per CDR3 protein. The data hold about 540,000 distinct CDR3 sequences, with around 34% observed a single time. Comments on this clonotype: Its antigen is as yet unknown.

The sequence was collected from a girl aged 2-17 years with multiple sclerosis. The specimen sequenced was blood. This chain links TRBV7-9 with TRBJ1-1; D gene unclear. The CDR3 here is CASSPKDTEAFF. CDR3 DNA sequence: TGTGCCAGCAGCCCTAAGGACACTGAAGCTTTCTTT.